The rows below give T cell receptor beta chains drawn from one sample of a study of cytomegalovirus exposure and HLA in healthy donors. The repertoire was sequenced with immunoSEQ multiplex PCR; TCRdb's copy has only in-frame clones and lacks some. Of 150,000 to 200,000 clones listed, 79% are singletons. The sample taken for sequencing was PBMCs. The receptors come from a woman aged 25 to 39 in good health and CMV-seropositive. Each CDR3 is given with its conserved first and last residue. The D gene is left open where the match is weak. Clone sizes are given selectively: once, few, many, or a class where the clone is expanded.

TGTGCCATCAGTGAGTCCCTAGCAGATACGCAGTATTTT	CAISESLADTQYF	TRBV10-3	TRBJ2-3	.	few	13
TGTGCCAGCAGTCTGGCTGGGAGCTACAATGAGCAGTTCTTC	CASSLAGSYNEQFF	TRBV5-6	TRBJ2-1	.	.	14
TGTGCCAGCAGCGTAGCGGGGGGAGGGCTGGGAAGTGGCTACACCTTC	CASSVAGGGLGSGYTF	TRBV9	TRBJ1-2	.	.	16
TGTGCCAGCAGCCACCTCAGGGTACATGGCTACACCTTC	CASSHLRVHGYTF	TRBV5-4	TRBJ1-2	.	.	13
TGTGCCATCCGCGGGAGGGACTACTATGGCTACACCTTC	CAIRGRDYYGYTF	TRBV6-5	TRBJ1-2	.	.	13
TGTGCCAGCAGTGCTTATTATTTACTGAGCACAGATACGCAGTATTTT	CASSAYYLLSTDTQYF	TRBV2	TRBJ2-3	.	few	16
TGTGCCAGCTCACCGAGGGGACAGGGGAGGAATGAGCAGTTCTTC	CASSPRGQGRNEQFF	TRBV18	TRBJ2-1	TRBD1	few	15
TGTGCCAGTAGTACTTGGGACAGGGCGGACTACGAGCAGTACTTC	CASSTWDRADYEQYF	TRBV19	TRBJ2-7	TRBD1	.	15
TGTGCCAGCAACCAGGGGCTTTCCTACAATGAGCAGTTCTTC	CASNQGLSYNEQFF	TRBV19	TRBJ2-1	.	.	14
TGTGCCAGCAGCGCAACTAGCGGATGGTACGAGCAGTACTTC	CASSATSGWYEQYF	TRBV6-5	TRBJ2-7	TRBD2	.	14
TGTGCCAGCAGCACCCTACAGGGGGCGCGTGGAAACACCATATATTTT	CASSTLQGARGNTIYF	TRBV11-2	TRBJ1-3	TRBD1	.	16
TGTGCCAGCAGCCTCGACAGGACAGAGACCCAGTACTTC	CASSLDRTETQYF	TRBV7-7	TRBJ2-5	.	.	13
TGCGCCAGCAGCCAGCGGACAGGGACGGATTCACCCCTCCACTTT	CASSQRTGTDSPLHF	TRBV4-3	TRBJ1-6	TRBD1	.	15
TGTGCCAGCAGCCCTAGGGGAGGGGAAAAACTGTTTTTT	CASSPRGGEKLFF	TRBV27	TRBJ1-4	.	.	13
TGTGCCAGCTCGCTTTCTGGACAGGGAGCGAATGGCTACACCTTC	CASSLSGQGANGYTF	TRBV18	TRBJ1-2	TRBD1	.	15
TGCAGCGTTGCTCTGGACAGGGCAACTGAAGCTTTCTTT	CSVALDRATEAFF	TRBV29-1	TRBJ1-1	TRBD1	.	13
TGTGCCAGCTCAGGGGACAGCAATGAGCAGTTCTTC	CASSGDSNEQFF	TRBV18	TRBJ2-1	TRBD1	.	12
TGTGCCAGCAGTGAAGCCCTAGAAAATACGCAGTATTTT	CASSEALENTQYF	TRBV2	TRBJ2-3	.	.	13